This TCR beta chain was recovered during a study of T-cell memory formation after mild COVID-19. Notes on the study in general: The pre-infection memory compartment contained some responding clones, suggesting cross-reactive memory joined.

Germline CDR1 reads SEHNR; CDR2 reads FQNEAQ (reference sequence). V lost 6 bases and J lost 1, with 17 bases in between. CDR3 length: 16 residues. Comments on this clonotype: Antigen: not known.

Via MiXCR, TCRdb re-called the 5' RACE reads, giving one row per CDR3 protein. The table includes 200,000 to 250,000 distinct CDR3 sequences, roughly 10% detected once. Sequenced input: PBMCs or a T cell subset sorted from them (not recorded which). The rearrangement uses TRBV7-9 and TRBJ2-3; TRBD2 might be the D (5 bases). This sequence originates from a man aged 18 to 29 who had mild COVID-19 (a few samples of this study predate the infection). Cell type and time point are not known. CDR3 in DNA: TGTGCCAGCAGTTTAAACCTAGCCCTCGGCACAGATACGCAGTATTTT. As protein: CASSLNLALGTDTQYF.